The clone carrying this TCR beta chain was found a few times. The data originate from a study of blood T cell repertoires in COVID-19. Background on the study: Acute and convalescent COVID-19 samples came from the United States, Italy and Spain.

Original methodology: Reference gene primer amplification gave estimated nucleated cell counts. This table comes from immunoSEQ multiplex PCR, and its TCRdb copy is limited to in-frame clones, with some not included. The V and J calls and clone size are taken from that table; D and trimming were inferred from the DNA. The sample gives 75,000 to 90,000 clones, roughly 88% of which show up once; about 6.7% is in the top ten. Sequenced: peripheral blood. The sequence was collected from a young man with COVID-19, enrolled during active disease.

CDR3 in amino acids: CASSPRAGGNQPQHF. The CDR3 DNA sequence: TGTGCCAGCTCACCACGGGCCGGGGGCAATCAGCCCCAGCATTTT. This sequence joins TRBV18 and TRBJ1-5; no clear D. V lost 1 base and J lost 2, with 9 bases in between. CDR1 and CDR2 (germline): KGHSH, LQKENI. The CDR3 length is 15 residues. The full variable domain, rest sourced from reference TRBV18 and TRBJ1-5, is NAGVMQNPRHLVRRRGQEARLRCSPMKGHSHVYWYRQLPEEGLKFMVYLQKENIIDESGMPKERFSAEFPKEGPSILRIQQVVRGDSAAYFCASSPRAGGNQPQHFGDGTRLSIL.